This T cell receptor beta chain is drawn from a study of prognosis after radiotherapy for stage I lung cancer. The overall study: All non-small cell lung cancer patients were considered medically inoperable.

Whole-study findings and limits: The question of whether the expanded TCR clones were tumor-specific was not determined.

Concerning this clonotype itself: Its target is unknown.

From genomic DNA, two-round multiplex PCR was used to amplify TCR beta CDR3. Primers specific to each TRBV and TRBJ gene were used in first-round PCR. A single record per CDR3 protein comes from TCRdb applying MiXCR to the multiplex PCR reads. The sample contains around 30,000 distinct CDR3 sequences, approximately 35% of which appear only once. The CDR3 is 12 residues long. V was trimmed by 7 bases and J by 2 bases, leaving 6 bases between them. Germline V gene sequence: CDR1 MNHNS, CDR2 SASEGT. Researchers took approximately 6 milliliters of peripheral blood at each of two time points. The TCR comes from a donor at least 50 years old with non-small cell lung cancer. The chain has TRBV6-1 and TRBJ1-3; D not resolved. Material: PBMCs, obtained before or after stereotactic body radiation therapy (not recorded which). The CDR3 protein is CASTSTGNTIYF. CDR3 in DNA: TGTGCCAGCACCTCAACTGGAAACACCATATATTTT.